This T cell receptor (beta chain) was captured in a study of regulatory T cells in long-lasting Graves disease. The overall study: Newly diagnosed Graves' patients took antithyroid drugs under 3 months. Overall study findings and caveats: Persistent disease favored TRBV28, TRBJ1-2 and TRBJ2-5.

Assembly of TCR beta libraries relied on iRepertoire HTBI primers together with Arm-PCR of CDR3 regions. Via MiXCR, TCRdb re-called the multiplex PCR reads, giving one row per CDR3 protein. The sample has around 420,000 distinct CDR3 sequences, around 15% seen once. In the case of this clonotype: Its antigen is as yet unknown.

Time point denoted: newly diagnosed GD, antithyroid drugs for less than 3 months. Construction of the TCR library relied on RNA isolated from PBMCs. The CDR3 runs 15 residues. Trimming took 5 bases from V and 4 from J; bases not matched to a gene: 7. Germline CDR1 is MNHEY and CDR2 is SVGEGT. Sequences were derived from peripheral blood mononuclear cells (PBMCs), sampled at new diagnosis, from a patient treated with antithyroid drugs. The chain employs TRBV6-2 or TRBV6-3 and TRBJ1-1, with 10 nucleotides matching TRBD1. The receptor was derived from a female donor with Graves disease. In DNA form, the CDR3 reads TGTGCCAGCAGTATCGGGACAGGGGAAGCCACTGAAGCTTTCTTT. Its protein product is CASSIGTGEATEAFF.